This TCR beta chain came from a study of T cell responses to AZD1222 COVID-19 vaccine. Data came from immunoSEQ multiplex PCR; TCRdb stores just in-frame clones and leaves some out. The sample lists nearly 110,000 clones; more than 75% were seen once. V was trimmed by 2 bases and J by 3 bases, leaving 8 bases between them. The V gene's germline CDR1 is MNHEY and CDR2 SVGEGT. The CDR3 consists of 14 residues. The V call is TRBV6-2 or TRBV6-3, the J call TRBJ2-1; D remains unclear. Sequenced here: peripheral blood, sampled on day 0 of AZD1222 vaccination. This TCR came from an adult in good health. DNA of the CDR3: TGTGCCAGCAGTTACCGGGTTGACTACAATGAGCAGTTCTTC. It codes for CASSYRVDYNEQFF.